This TCR beta chain was retrieved from a study of monozygotic twins with inflammatory bowel disease. Findings and caveats of the study: Healthy co-twins had higher TCRbeta inverse Simpson diversity than their IBD twins. Support was lacking for any single strong IBD-associated signal or clonotype.

The CDR3 is made up of 13 amino acids. CDR1 is SGHRS and CDR2 is YFSETQ in the germline V gene. For every sample, eight separate reactions were used to make cDNA. With about 15 and 9 cycles respectively, two nested PCRs were carried out on TCRalpha and TCRbeta cDNA. From its re-call of the 5' RACE reads, TCRdb lists each CDR3 protein once, without DNA. In all, the sample yields a few hundred thousand distinct CDR3 sequences. A note on this clonotype: Its antigen is not identified.

Sequenced material: blood. The chain recombines TRBV5-1 with TRBJ2-5; TCRdb's D call, TRBD2, is unchecked because there is no DNA. The TCR sequence derives from a human donor with ulcerative colitis or Crohn's disease, or a healthy co-twin of an affected twin (not recorded which). The CDR3 sequence is CASSGTEGETQYF.